A selection of T cell receptor beta chains follows, all from one sample in a study of T cells after yellow fever vaccination. TCRdb used MiXCR to reprocess the 5' RACE reads, holding one entry per CDR3 protein. The table shows 250,000 to 300,000 distinct CDR3 sequences, with around 4.9% occurring only once. The source was CD4+ T cells sorted from PBMCs, collected on the day of the yellow fever booster vaccination. These receptors were collected from a man aged 18-30 years who received the YFV17D yellow fever vaccine. The CDR3 runs from the conserved cysteine through the conserved F or W. The order of the fields is J gene, clone size, D gene, V gene, CDR3 DNA, CDR3 protein. A D gene is named only where the DNA matches it firmly. The size of a clone is reported for some rows only, either as once, few or many, or as a class for expanded clones.

j_gene: TRBJ2-2
abundance: many
d_gene: -
v_gene: TRBV12-3/TRBV12-4
CDR3nt: TGTGCCAGCAGCCGGCGCCCCGGGGAGCTGTTTTTT
CDR3aa: CASSRRPGELFF

j_gene: TRBJ2-7
abundance: few
d_gene: -
v_gene: TRBV14
CDR3nt: TGTGCCAGCAGCCAAACAGGCCGGGAAACCTACGAGCAGTACTTC
CDR3aa: CASSQTGRETYEQYF

j_gene: TRBJ1-2
abundance: -
d_gene: -
v_gene: TRBV5-6
CDR3nt: TGTGCCAGCAGCTCGGATACCGGCTACACCTTC
CDR3aa: CASSSDTGYTF

j_gene: TRBJ2-7
abundance: -
d_gene: TRBD2
v_gene: TRBV5-4
CDR3nt: TGTGCCAGCAGCCGCCTAGCGGGGGGGCGCTACGAGCAGTACTTC
CDR3aa: CASSRLAGGRYEQYF

j_gene: TRBJ2-3
abundance: many
d_gene: -
v_gene: TRBV6-5
CDR3nt: TGTGCCAGCAGTAGAACCTTAGGGTTGGGGGCAGATACGCAGTATTTT
CDR3aa: CASSRTLGLGADTQYF

j_gene: TRBJ2-7
abundance: many
d_gene: -
v_gene: TRBV7-9
CDR3nt: TGTGCCAGCAAAGGTCTGAAGGGGGACTCCTACGAGCAGTACTTC
CDR3aa: CASKGLKGDSYEQYF

j_gene: TRBJ1-1
abundance: few
d_gene: -
v_gene: TRBV20-1
CDR3nt: TGCAGTGCTAGAAGGGTACAGCTGAACACTGAAGCTTTCTTT
CDR3aa: CSARRVQLNTEAFF

j_gene: TRBJ1-2
abundance: many
d_gene: -
v_gene: TRBV7-2
CDR3nt: TGTGCCAGCAGCTTGACGAGGGGCTACACCTTC
CDR3aa: CASSLTRGYTF

j_gene: TRBJ2-3
abundance: -
d_gene: -
v_gene: TRBV9
CDR3nt: TGTGCCAGCAGCGTGAGCAAGCGAAGCACAGATACGCAGTATTTT
CDR3aa: CASSVSKRSTDTQYF

j_gene: TRBJ2-5
abundance: many
d_gene: -
v_gene: TRBV7-2
CDR3nt: TGTGCCAGCAGCTTACAAAGACAAGAGACCCAGTACTTC
CDR3aa: CASSLQRQETQYF

j_gene: TRBJ1-1
abundance: -
d_gene: -
v_gene: TRBV10-1
CDR3nt: TGCGCCAGCAGCCCCAATCTGAACACTGAAGCTTTCTTT
CDR3aa: CASSPNLNTEAFF